This T cell receptor beta chain came from a study of blood T cells in healthy people across ages. Study-wide results and caveats: Naive T cell percentage showed a strong correlation with TCR beta diversity. Estimated diversity that came from one million T cells was considered an underestimate.

Using a J-beta primer mix together with a sample-barcoded 5' primer, a second PCR was run for 7 to 11 cycles. In TCRdb, the 5' RACE reads were re-called with MiXCR into one record per CDR3 protein. This sample has about 690,000 distinct CDR3 sequences; about 43% occur once, and the top ten carry 25% to 35%. V was pared by 7 bases and J by 1 base, with 5 bases of the junction left unmatched. Germline-derived CDR1 and CDR2 are SGHRS and YFSETQ. This CDR3 contains 13 residues. As for this clonotype: What it recognizes is unknown.

Every participating donor contributed 8 to 10 milliliters of peripheral blood through a draw. This rearrangement joins TRBV5-1 to TRBJ2-7, with TRBD2 identical over 7 bases. The sample was blood. The origin of this receptor is an elderly man in good health. This CDR3 is CASGGGPSYEQYF. The CDR3 DNA reads TGCGCCAGCGGGGGAGGGCCGTCCTACGAGCAGTACTTC. Using reference TRBV5-1 and TRBJ2-7 for the parts outside the CDR3, the full variable domain is KAGVTQTPRYLIKTRGQQVTLSCSPISGHRSVSWYQQTPGQGLQFLFEYFSETQRNKGNFPGRFSGRQFSNSRSEMNVSTLELGDSALYLCASGGGPSYEQYFGPGTRLTVT.